This T cell receptor (beta chain) derives from a study of CXCR3-negative and CXCR3-positive naive CD8 T cells. The study's findings and limits: TRB CDR3s were more hydrophobic in CXCR3-positive than in CXCR3-negative naive cells.

It was by 5' RACE with UMI labels that the TRB cDNA libraries were prepared. With the 5' RACE reads reprocessed, TCRdb shows one record per CDR3 protein and no DNA. The sample's table shows some 60,000 distinct CDR3 sequences. The CDR3 contains 16 residues. CDR1 MNHEY and CDR2 SVGEGT come from the germline V gene. To note about this clonotype: Its antigen is not identified.

The sequencing input was naive CXCR3+ CD8+ T cells from blood. As for subset: CD45RO-CCR7+CD27+CD95- naive CD8+ T cells expressing CXCR3 (TNR3+). The J gene is TRBJ2-1, the V gene TRBV6-2 or TRBV6-3. The source is a human donor in good health. Some clones in this sample may be carry-over from other donors' samples. CDR3 amino acids: CASTESWGGSYNEQFF.